The TCR beta chain under discussion was sequenced for a study of T-cell reconstitution after alpha-beta-depleted transplantation in children. General observations from the study: Newly produced T cells mostly provided counts and TCRbeta diversity after one year, as hyperexpanded clones declined. Reportedly, alpha-beta T cells present about two months post-transplant originated from several hundred expanded clones of graft origin.

As to this clonotype: As yet, its antigen is unknown.

Unique molecular identifiers were incorporated into the prepared TCRbeta library. A single record per CDR3 protein comes from TCRdb applying MiXCR to the PCR reads. The sample yields 55,000 to 65,000 distinct CDR3 sequences, about 40% seen once. The CDR3 consists of 15 residues. Germline V gene data show CDR1 as SGDLS and CDR2 as YYNGEE. Trimming took 0 bases from V and 12 from J, leaving 19 bases between them. V is TRBV9 and J is TRBJ2-1; TRBD2 might be the D (6 bases). This TCR was sampled from a male patient aged 5 to 17 who had a stem cell transplant for acute lymphoblastic leukemia, so the T cells may come from the graft donor. The sample here was PBMCs, mostly from graft donor cells, taken 360 days after TCRalphabeta/CD19-depleted stem cell transplant. The CDR3 loop is CASSVGAGTISGQFF. The CDR3 region has the DNA TGTGCCAGCAGCGTAGGAGCGGGTACCATATCGGGGCAGTTCTTC.